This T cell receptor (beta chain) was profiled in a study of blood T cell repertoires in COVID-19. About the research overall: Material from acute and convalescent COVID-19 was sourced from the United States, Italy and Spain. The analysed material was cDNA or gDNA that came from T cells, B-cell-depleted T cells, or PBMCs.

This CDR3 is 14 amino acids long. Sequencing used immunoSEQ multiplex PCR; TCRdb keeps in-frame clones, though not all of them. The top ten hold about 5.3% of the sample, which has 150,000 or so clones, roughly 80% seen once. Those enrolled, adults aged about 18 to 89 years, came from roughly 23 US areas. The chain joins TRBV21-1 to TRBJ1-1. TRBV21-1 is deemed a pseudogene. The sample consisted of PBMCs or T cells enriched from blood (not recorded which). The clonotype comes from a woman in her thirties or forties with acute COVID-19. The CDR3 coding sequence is TGTGCCAGCAGCAAAGGGAAGGACTGCACTGAAGCTTTCTTT. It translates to CASSKGKDCTEAFF.